Sequencing of this T cell receptor beta chain was carried out in a study of CD8 T cells in ankylosing spondylitis. MiXCR, applied by TCRdb to the 5' RACE reads, yields one record per CDR3 protein. Of 310,000 or so distinct CDR3 sequences in the sample, about 20% were seen once. This clonotype was seen only a few times. Trimming stripped 3 bases from V and 3 bases from J, with 6 bases between. The CDR3 has 13 amino acids. Germline CDR1 and CDR2: LNHDA and SQIVND (reference sequence). Sequencing was carried out using blood, either unsorted or a sorted T cell fraction (not recorded which). This sequence originates from a male donor with ankylosing spondylitis or in good health (not recorded which). V gene TRBV19 combines with J gene TRBJ1-5; D may be TRBD1 (6 bases). This chain's CDR3 is CASSMGANQPQHF. As DNA, the CDR3 is TGTGCCAGTAGTATGGGGGCCAATCAGCCCCAGCATTTT.